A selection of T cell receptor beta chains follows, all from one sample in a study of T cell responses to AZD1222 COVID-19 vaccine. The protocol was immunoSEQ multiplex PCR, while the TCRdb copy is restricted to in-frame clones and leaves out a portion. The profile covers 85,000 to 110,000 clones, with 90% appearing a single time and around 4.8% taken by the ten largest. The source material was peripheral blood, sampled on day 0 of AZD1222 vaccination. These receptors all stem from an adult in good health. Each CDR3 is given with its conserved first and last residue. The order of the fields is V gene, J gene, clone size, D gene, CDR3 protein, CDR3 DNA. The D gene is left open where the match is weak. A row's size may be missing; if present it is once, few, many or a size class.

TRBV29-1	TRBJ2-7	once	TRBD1	CSVEGVRDRATYEQYF	TGCAGCGTTGAGGGCGTCCGGGACAGAGCTACCTACGAGCAGTACTTC
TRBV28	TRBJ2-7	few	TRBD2	CASSPPRGTTYEQYF	TGTGCCAGCAGTCCCCCACGGGGGACTACCTACGAGCAGTACTTC
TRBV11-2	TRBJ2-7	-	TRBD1	CASSLDGTGVYEQYF	TGTGCCAGCAGCTTAGACGGGACAGGAGTTTACGAGCAGTACTTC
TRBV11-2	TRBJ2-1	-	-	CASSPLMGSSYNEQFF	TGTGCCAGCAGCCCCCTGATGGGGAGCTCCTACAATGAGCAGTTCTTC
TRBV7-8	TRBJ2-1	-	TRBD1	CASSSLQGAQYNEQFF	TGTGCCAGCAGCTCCCTACAGGGGGCTCAGTACAATGAGCAGTTCTTC
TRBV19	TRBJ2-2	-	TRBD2	CASSRDYPGELFF	TGTGCCAGTAGCCGGGACTATCCCGGGGAGCTGTTTTTT
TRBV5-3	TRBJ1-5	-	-	CARNPRSGGANQPQHF	TGTGCCAGAAACCCGAGGTCGGGGGGCGCCAATCAGCCCCAGCATTTT
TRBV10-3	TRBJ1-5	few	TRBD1	CAISSGQGISQPQHF	TGTGCCATCAGTTCCGGACAGGGCATAAGTCAGCCCCAGCATTTT
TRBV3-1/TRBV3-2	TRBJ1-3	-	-	CASSQEGGSASGNTIYF	TGTGCCAGCAGCCAAGAGGGGGGCAGCGCCTCTGGAAACACCATATATTTT
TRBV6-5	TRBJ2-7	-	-	CASSYSSRGDIEQYF	TGTGCCAGCAGTTACTCGAGTAGGGGTGACATCGAGCAGTACTTC
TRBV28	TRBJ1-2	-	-	CASSSRGYGYTF	TGTGCCAGCAGTTCCAGGGGCTATGGCTACACCTTC
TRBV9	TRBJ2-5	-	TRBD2	CASSASGEETQYF	TGTGCCAGCAGCGCTAGCGGGGAAGAGACCCAGTACTTC
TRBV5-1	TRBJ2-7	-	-	CASSLDPRGYEQYF	TGCGCCAGCAGCTTGGATCCCAGGGGATACGAGCAGTACTTC
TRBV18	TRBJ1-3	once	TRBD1	CASSRAGGSGNTIYF	TGTGCCAGCTCACGGGCAGGGGGCTCTGGAAACACCATATATTTT
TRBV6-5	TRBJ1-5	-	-	CASSYGVGTNQPQHF	TGTGCCAGCAGTTACGGGGTGGGGACGAATCAGCCCCAGCATTTT
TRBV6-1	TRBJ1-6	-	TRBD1	CASSDPDRDSRPYNSPLHF	TGTGCCAGCAGTGATCCCGACAGGGACAGCCGCCCCTATAATTCACCCCTCCACTTT
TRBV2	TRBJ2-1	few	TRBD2	CASSRLAGLASEQFF	TGTGCCAGCAGTAGACTAGCGGGGTTAGCGAGTGAGCAGTTCTTC
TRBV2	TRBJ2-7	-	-	CASIRPGDEQYF	TGTGCCAGCATCAGGCCGGGGGACGAGCAGTACTTC
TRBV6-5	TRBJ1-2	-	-	CASSYSHSHNYGYTF	TGTGCCAGCAGTTACTCGCACAGCCATAACTATGGCTACACCTTC
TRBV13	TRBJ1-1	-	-	CASSWREGPLSEAFF	TGTGCCAGCAGCTGGAGGGAGGGACCTTTATCCGAAGCTTTCTTT
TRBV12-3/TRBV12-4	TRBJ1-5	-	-	CASSYPNQPQHF	TGTGCCAGCAGTTACCCCAATCAGCCCCAGCATTTT
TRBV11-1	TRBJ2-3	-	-	CASSLGAGYVTDTQYF	TGTGCCAGCAGCTTAGGAGCAGGGTATGTGACAGATACGCAGTATTTT
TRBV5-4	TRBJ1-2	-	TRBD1	CASSWDLGQGYTF	TGTGCCAGCAGCTGGGACCTGGGACAGGGCTACACCTTC
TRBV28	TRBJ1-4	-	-	CASSLDGVRSGLGEKLFF	TGTGCCAGCAGCCTCGATGGGGTGCGATCGGGATTAGGTGAAAAACTGTTTTTT
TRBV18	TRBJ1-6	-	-	CASSKGDSPLHF	TGTGCCAGCTCAAAGGGAGATTCACCCCTCCACTTT
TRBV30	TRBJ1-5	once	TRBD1	CAWKQGVGGSNQPQHF	TGTGCCTGGAAACAGGGGGTGGGCGGTAGCAATCAGCCCCAGCATTTT
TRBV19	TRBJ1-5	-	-	CASSIGGRRPQHF	TGTGCCAGTAGTATAGGCGGGCGCCGGCCCCAGCATTTT
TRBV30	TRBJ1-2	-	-	CAWSVRYMMDGYTF	TGTGCCTGGAGTGTAAGGTATATGATGGATGGCTACACCTTC
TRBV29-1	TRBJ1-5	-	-	CSGRTDEASPQHF	TGCAGCGGTCGGACAGACGAGGCCAGCCCCCAGCATTTT
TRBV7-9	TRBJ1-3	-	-	CASRRAAGNTIYF	TGTGCCAGCAGGCGGGCCGCCGGAAACACCATATATTTT
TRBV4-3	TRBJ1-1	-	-	CASSQSQGLEAFF	TGCGCCAGCAGCCAAAGTCAGGGACTTGAAGCTTTCTTT
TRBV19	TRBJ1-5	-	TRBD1	CASRGRDRGLSNQPQHF	TGTGCCAGTAGGGGGCGGGACAGGGGCCTTAGCAATCAGCCCCAGCATTTT
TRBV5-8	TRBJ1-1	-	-	CASSLWPEAFF	TGTGCCAGCAGCTTGTGGCCTGAAGCTTTCTTT
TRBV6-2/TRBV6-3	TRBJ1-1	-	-	CASSYRPTNTEAFF	TGTGCCAGCAGTTATAGACCTACGAACACTGAAGCTTTCTTT
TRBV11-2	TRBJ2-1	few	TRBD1	CASSLAGGSDEQFF	TGTGCCAGCAGCTTAGCAGGGGGCAGCGATGAGCAGTTCTTC
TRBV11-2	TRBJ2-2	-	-	CASSGGGGFTGELFF	TGTGCCAGCAGCGGGGGCGGGGGTTTTACCGGGGAGCTGTTTTTT
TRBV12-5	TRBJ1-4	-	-	CASGLVEPRDCGEKLFF	TGTGCTAGTGGTTTGGTAGAGCCAAGGGATTGTGGTGAAAAACTGTTTTTT
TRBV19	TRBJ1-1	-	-	CASSIVTEAFF	TGTGCCAGTAGTATCGTGACAGAAGCTTTCTTT
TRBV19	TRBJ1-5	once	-	CASSTTPLRSGGNQPQHF	TGTGCCAGTAGCACGACCCCGTTGCGATCCGGAGGCAATCAGCCCCAGCATTTT
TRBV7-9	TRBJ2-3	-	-	CASSVNRVDTQYF	TGTGCCAGCAGCGTCAACAGGGTGGATACGCAGTATTTT
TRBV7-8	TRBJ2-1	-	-	CASSLFGGLPNEQFF	TGTGCCAGCAGCTTATTCGGGGGGCTCCCGAATGAGCAGTTCTTC
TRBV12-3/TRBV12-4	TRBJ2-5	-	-	CASKLELEETQYF	TGTGCCAGCAAATTAGAATTGGAAGAGACCCAGTACTTC
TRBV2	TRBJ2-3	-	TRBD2	CASSESAGGTPDTQYF	TGTGCCAGCAGTGAAAGTGCGGGGGGGACCCCGGATACGCAGTATTTT
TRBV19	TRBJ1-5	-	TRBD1	CASTGGQGLHQPQHF	TGTGCCAGTACAGGGGGGCAGGGTCTCCATCAGCCCCAGCATTTT
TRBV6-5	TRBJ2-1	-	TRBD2	CASTLGRVPYNEQFF	TGTGCCAGCACCTTAGGGAGGGTGCCGTACAATGAGCAGTTCTTC
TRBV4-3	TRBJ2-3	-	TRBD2	CASSQDLAGGRTDTQYF	TGCGCCAGCAGCCAAGATCTAGCGGGAGGCCGCACAGATACGCAGTATTTT
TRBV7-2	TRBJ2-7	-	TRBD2	CASSLYSGGFYEQYF	TGTGCCAGCAGCTTATACAGCGGGGGGTTCTACGAGCAGTACTTC